This note documents a single T cell receptor (beta chain) sequence. Trimming removed 2 bases from V and 5 bases from J; junction bases left unmatched: 6. The germline gives CDR1 MRHNA, CDR2 SNTAGT. The CDR3 sequence is 15 residues long. The source of the sample is a study of blood T cell repertoires in COVID-19. This table comes from immunoSEQ multiplex PCR, and its TCRdb copy is limited to in-frame clones, with some not included. Counted here are 150,000 to 200,000 clones, around three quarters occurring once; the ten biggest clones make up less than 20%. The TCR comes from a woman in her 50s with acute COVID-19. The rearrangement uses TRBV6-4 and TRBJ1-2; 9 nucleotides align to TRBD1. The sample comprised PBMCs or T cells enriched from blood (not recorded which). CDR3 sequence reads: CASSDKPGQGYGYTF. The CDR3, as DNA: TGTGCCAGCAGTGACAAACCCGGACAGGGGTATGGCTACACCTTC.